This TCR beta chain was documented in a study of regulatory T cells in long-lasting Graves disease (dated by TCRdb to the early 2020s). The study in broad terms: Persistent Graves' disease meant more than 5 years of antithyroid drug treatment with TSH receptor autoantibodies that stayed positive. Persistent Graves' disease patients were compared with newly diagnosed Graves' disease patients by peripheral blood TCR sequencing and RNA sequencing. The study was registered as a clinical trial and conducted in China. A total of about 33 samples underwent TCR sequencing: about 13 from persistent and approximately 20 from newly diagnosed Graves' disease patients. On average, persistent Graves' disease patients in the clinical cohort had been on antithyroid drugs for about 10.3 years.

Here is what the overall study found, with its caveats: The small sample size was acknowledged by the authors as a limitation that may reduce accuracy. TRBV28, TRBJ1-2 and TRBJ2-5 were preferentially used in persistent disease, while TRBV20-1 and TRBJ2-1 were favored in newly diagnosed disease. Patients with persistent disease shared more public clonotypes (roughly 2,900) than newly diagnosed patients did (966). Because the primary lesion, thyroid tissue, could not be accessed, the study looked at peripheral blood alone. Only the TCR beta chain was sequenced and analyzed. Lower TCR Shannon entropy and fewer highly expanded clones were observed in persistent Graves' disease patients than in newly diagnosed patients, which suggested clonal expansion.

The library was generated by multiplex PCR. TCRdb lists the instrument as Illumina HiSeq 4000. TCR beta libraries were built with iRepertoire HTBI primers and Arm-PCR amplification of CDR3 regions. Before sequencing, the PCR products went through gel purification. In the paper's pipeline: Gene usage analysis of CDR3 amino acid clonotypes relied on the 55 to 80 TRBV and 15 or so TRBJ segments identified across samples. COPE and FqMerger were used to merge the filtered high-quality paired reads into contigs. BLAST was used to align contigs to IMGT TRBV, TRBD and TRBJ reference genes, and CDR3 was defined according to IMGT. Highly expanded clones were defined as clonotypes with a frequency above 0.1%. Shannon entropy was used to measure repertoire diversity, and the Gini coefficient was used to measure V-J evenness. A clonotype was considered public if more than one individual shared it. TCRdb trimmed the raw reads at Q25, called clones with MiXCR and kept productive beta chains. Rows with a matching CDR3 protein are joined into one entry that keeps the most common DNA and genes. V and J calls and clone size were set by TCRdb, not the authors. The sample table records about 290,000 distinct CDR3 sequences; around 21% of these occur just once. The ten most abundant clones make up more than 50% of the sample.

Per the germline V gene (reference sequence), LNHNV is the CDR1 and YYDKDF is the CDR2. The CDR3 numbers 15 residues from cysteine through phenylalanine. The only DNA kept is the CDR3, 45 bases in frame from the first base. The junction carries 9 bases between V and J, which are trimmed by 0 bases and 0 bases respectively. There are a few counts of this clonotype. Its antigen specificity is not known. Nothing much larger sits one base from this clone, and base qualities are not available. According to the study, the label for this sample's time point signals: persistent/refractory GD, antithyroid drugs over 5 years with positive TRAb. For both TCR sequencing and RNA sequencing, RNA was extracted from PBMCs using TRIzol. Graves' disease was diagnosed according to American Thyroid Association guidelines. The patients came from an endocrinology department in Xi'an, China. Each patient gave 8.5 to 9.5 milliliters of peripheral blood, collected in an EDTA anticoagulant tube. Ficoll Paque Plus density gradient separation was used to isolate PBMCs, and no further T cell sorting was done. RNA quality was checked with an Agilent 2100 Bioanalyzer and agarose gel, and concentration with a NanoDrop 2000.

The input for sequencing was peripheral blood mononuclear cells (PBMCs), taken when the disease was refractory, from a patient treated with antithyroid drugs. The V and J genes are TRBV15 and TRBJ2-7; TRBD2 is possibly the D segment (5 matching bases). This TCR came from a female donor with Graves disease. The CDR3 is CATSRDMGSSYEQYF. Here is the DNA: TGTGCCACCAGCAGAGATATGGGGAGCTCCTACGAGCAGTACTTC.